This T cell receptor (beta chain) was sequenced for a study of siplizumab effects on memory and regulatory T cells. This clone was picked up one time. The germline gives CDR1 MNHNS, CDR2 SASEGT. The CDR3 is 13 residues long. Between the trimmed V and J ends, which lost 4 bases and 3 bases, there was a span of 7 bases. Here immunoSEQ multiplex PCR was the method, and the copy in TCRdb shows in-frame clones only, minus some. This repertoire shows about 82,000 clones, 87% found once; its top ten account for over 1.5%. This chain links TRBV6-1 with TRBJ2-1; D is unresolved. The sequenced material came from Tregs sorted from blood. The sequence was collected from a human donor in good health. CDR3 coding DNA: TGTGCCAGCAGTGCGATCAGCTACAATGAGCAGTTCTTC. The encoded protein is CASSAISYNEQFF.